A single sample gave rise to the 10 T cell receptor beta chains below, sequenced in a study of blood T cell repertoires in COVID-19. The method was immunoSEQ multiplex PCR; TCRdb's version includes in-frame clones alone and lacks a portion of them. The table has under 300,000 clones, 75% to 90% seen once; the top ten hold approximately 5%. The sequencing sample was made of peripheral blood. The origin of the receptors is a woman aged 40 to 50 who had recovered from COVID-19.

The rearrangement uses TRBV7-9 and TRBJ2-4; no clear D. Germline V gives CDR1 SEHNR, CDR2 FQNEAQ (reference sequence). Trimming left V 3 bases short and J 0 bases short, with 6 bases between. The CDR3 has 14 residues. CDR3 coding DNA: TGTGCCAGCAGCTTTGAGGTAGCCAAAAACATTCAGTACTTC. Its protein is CASSFEVAKNIQYF.

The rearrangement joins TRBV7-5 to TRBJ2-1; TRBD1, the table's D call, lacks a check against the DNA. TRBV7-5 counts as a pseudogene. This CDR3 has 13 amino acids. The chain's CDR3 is CARSLTGTMLQFF. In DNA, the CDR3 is TGTGCCAGAAGCTTAACAGGGACAATGCTCCAGTTCTTC.

CDR3 nucleotides: TGTGCCAGCAGCCAAGTTACGGGAGGGTACACTGAAGCTTTCTTT. Translating it yields CASSQVTGGYTEAFF. The V call is TRBV14, the J call TRBJ1-1; D gene uncertain. Per germline, CDR1 SGHDN and CDR2 FVKESK. This CDR3 region has 15 residues. V lost 1 base and J 3 bases, leaving 12 bases between the germline ends.

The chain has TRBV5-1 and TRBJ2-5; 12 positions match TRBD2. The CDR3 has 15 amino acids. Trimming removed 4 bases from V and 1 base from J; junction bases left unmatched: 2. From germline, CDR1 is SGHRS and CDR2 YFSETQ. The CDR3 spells CASSLTSGSQETQYF. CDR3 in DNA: TGCGCCAGCAGCCTGACTAGCGGGAGCCAAGAGACCCAGTACTTC.

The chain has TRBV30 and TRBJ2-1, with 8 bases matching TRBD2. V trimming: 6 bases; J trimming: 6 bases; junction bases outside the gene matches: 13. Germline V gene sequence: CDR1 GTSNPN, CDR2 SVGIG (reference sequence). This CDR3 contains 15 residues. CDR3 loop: CACSPAGGNSNEQFF. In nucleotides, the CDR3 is TGTGCCTGCTCCCCCGCGGGGGGCAACAGCAATGAGCAGTTCTTC. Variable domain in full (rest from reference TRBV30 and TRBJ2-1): SQTIHQWPATLVQPVGSPLSLECTVEGTSNPNLYWYRQAAGRGLQLLFYSVGIGQISSEVPQNLSASRPQDRQFILSSKKLLLSDSGFYLCACSPAGGNSNEQFFGPGTRLTVL.

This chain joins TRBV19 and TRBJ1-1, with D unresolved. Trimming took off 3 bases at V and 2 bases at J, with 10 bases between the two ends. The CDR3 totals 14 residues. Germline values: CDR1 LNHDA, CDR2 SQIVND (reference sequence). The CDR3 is CASSIADTNTEAFF. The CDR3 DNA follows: TGTGCCAGTAGTATCGCAGATACAAACACTGAAGCTTTCTTT.

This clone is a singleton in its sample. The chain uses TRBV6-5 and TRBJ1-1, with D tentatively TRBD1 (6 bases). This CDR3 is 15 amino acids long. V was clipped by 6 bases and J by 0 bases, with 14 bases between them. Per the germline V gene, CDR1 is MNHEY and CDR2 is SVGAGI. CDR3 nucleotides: TGTGCCAGCAGCACTCGCTGGGGGCTGAACACTGAAGCTTTCTTT. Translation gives CASSTRWGLNTEAFF.

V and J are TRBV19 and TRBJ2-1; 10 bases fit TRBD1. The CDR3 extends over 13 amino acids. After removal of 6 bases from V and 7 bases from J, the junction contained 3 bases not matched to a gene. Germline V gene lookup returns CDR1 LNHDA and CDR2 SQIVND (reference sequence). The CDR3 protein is CASSLDRGNEQFF. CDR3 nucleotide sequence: TGTGCCAGTAGCCTGGACAGGGGGAATGAGCAGTTCTTC.

The CDR3 reads CAVQGAGNTIYF. CDR3 sequence (DNA): TGTGCCGTACAGGGGGCTGGAAACACCATATATTTT. J is TRBJ1-3 and V is TRBV10-3, with 8 nucleotides matching TRBD1. CDR1 is ENHRY and CDR2 is SYGVKD in the germline V gene. V was clipped by 11 bases and J by 2 bases; unmatched bases: 2. The length of the CDR3 is 12 residues.

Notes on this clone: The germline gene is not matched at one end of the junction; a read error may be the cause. The CDR3 region is CASSIDRGYTF. For the CDR3, the DNA is TGTGCCAGCAGTATTGACAGAGGTTACACCTTC. The gene calls are TRBV19 and TRBJ1-2; maybe TRBD1 (5 bases). The CDR3 spans 11 residues. The germline V gene encodes CDR1 LNHDA and CDR2 SQIVND (reference sequence).